Here is one T cell receptor beta chain with its context. This specimen belongs to a study of OX40 agonist ivuxolimab in advanced cancers. The germline gives CDR1 GTSNPN, CDR2 SVGIG (reference sequence). This CDR3 contains 15 residues. Trimming pared 2 bases from V and 3 bases from J, leaving 14 bases between. Patients were ineligible given autoimmune disease history or systemic immunosuppression. Sequenced by immunoSEQ multiplex PCR; TCRdb stores in-frame clones only, minus some. The top ten hold about 6.6% of the sample, which has about 79,000 clones, 91% seen once. This chain connects TRBV30 to TRBJ1-5; perhaps TRBD1 as D (5 bases). The origin of this receptor is an adult with an advanced solid tumor such as melanoma, head and neck, liver or kidney cancer. The sequencing used CD4+ or CD8+ T cells sorted from blood, collected in a trial of the OX40 agonist ivuxolimab. The CDR3 DNA follows: TGTGCCTGGAGTAAGGCGGGCAGGGCCAATCAGCCCCAGCATTTT. Translated: CAWSKAGRANQPQHF.